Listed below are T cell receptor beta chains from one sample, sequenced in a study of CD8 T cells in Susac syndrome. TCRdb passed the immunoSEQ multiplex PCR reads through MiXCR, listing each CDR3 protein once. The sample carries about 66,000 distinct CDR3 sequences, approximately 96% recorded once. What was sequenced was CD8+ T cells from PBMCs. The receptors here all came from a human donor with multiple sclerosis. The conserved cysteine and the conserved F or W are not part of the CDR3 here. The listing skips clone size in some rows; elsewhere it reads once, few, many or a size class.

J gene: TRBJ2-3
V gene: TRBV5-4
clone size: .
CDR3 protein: AGGTEPTDTQY

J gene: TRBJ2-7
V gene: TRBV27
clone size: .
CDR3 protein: ASSLVWGNYEQY

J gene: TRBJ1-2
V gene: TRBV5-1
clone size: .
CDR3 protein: ASSLARDGYT

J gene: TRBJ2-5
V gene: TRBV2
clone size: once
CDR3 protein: ASSERVAVY

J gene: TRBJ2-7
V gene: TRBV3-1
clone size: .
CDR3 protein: ASSPPSASSYEQY

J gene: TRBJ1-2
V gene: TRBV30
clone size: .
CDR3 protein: AWSPGGDYGYT

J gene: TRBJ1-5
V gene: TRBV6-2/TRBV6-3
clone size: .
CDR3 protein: ASKGQEEWGNQPQH

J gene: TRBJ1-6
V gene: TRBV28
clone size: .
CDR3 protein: ASSLQLGGNSPLH

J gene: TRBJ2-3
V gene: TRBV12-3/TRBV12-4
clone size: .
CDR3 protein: ASSYGGEADTQY

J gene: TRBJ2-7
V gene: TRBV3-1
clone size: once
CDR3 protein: ASSSPGTGSFEQY

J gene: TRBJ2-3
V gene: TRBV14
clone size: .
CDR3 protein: ASSRVMGTDTQY

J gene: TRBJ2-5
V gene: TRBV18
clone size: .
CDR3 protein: ASSPYVEETQY

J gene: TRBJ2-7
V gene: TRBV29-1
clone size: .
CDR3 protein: SVISALRDRVSYEQY

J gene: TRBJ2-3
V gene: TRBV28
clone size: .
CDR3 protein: ASSSFSGTDTQY

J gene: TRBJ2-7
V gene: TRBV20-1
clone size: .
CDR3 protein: SARGASSYEQY

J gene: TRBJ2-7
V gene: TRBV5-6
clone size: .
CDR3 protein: ASSHRDTAFSYEQY

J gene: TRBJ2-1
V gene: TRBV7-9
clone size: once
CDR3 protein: ASSADRGENEQF

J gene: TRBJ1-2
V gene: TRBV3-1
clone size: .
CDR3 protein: ASNQGEYSYGYT

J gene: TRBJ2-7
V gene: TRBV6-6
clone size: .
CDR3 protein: ASSYERIEQY

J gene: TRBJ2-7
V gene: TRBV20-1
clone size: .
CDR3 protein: SVRRDLSYEQY

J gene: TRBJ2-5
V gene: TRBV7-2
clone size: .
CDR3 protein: ASSLAAGEETQY

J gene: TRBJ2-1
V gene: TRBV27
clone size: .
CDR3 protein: ASSSHLSPSSYNEQF

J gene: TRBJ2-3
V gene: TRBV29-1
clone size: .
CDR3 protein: SVLFTDTQY

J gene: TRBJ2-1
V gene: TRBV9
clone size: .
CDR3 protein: ASSKVGGRSYNEQF

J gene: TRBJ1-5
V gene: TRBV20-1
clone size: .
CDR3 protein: SASPGQSNQPQH

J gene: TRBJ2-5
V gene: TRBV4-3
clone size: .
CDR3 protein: ASSQDGEETQY

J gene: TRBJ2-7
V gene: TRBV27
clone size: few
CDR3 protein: ASSLGQGAYEQY

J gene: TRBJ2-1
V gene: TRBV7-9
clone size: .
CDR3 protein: ASSSGDYNEQF